The following is a T cell receptor (beta chain) sequence with its context. Its antigen is unknown. Germline CDR1 and CDR2: DFQATT and SNEGSKA (reference sequence). The CDR3 is made up of 13 amino acids. Trimming took 1 base from V and 6 from J, leaving 12 bases between them. In TCRdb, the 5' RACE reads were re-called with MiXCR into one record per CDR3 protein. The sample contains almost 250,000 distinct CDR3 sequences, roughly 32% of which appear only once. This sample is part of a study of CD8 T cells in ankylosing spondylitis. Study findings and constraints: The study looked at matched synovial fluid samples from ankylosing spondylitis patients. Disease-linked clones were reported to be significantly enriched there. Seven to nine highly homologous variants formed a TCR beta motif that appeared characteristic of ankylosing spondylitis blood.

The sample comprised blood, either unsorted or a sorted T cell fraction (not recorded which). The chain recombines TRBV20-1 with TRBJ1-2, with TRBD1 as a possible D gene (5 bases). This clonotype originated in a male donor with ankylosing spondylitis or in good health (not recorded which). The CDR3 DNA is TGCAGTGCTAGAGGGGGCCTGGGGGATGGCTACACCTTC. Its translation: CSARGGLGDGYTF.